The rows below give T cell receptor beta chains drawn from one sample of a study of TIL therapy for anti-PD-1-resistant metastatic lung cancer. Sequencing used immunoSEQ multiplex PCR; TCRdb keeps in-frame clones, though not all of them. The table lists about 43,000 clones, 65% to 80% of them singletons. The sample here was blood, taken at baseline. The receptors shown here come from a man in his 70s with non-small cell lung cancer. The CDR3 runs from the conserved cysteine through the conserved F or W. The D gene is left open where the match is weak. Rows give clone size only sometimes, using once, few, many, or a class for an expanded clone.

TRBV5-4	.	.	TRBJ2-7	CASSFGGAYEQYF	TGTGCCAGCAGCTTCGGAGGAGCCTACGAGCAGTACTTC
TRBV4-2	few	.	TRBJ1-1	CASSQVLQGGTEAFF	TGTGCCAGCAGCCAAGTGCTACAGGGAGGCACTGAAGCTTTCTTT
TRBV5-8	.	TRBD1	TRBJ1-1	CASSIATGGAGTEAFF	TGTGCCAGCAGCATTGCTACAGGGGGCGCGGGGACTGAAGCTTTCTTT
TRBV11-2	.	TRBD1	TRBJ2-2	CASSSTGGNTGELFF	TGTGCCAGCAGCTCTACAGGGGGGAACACCGGGGAGCTGTTTTTT
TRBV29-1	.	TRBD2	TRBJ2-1	CSVASGSSSYNEQFF	TGCAGCGTTGCTAGCGGGAGTAGCTCCTACAATGAGCAGTTCTTC
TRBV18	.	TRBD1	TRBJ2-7	CASSHRDRTYEQYF	TGTGCCAGCTCACACCGGGACAGGACCTACGAGCAGTACTTC
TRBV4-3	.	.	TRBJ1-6	CASSQAANSYNSPLHF	TGCGCCAGCAGCCAAGCCGCGAACTCCTATAATTCACCCCTCCACTTT
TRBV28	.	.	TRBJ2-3	CASSFPTSSADTQYF	TGTGCCAGCAGTTTCCCCACTAGCAGTGCAGATACGCAGTATTTT
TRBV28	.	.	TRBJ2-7	CASSQTPPLLMGFYEQYF	TGTGCCAGCAGCCAAACACCTCCCCTCCTAATGGGCTTCTACGAGCAGTACTTC
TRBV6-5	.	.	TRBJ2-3	CATSNAQTSTDTQYF	TGTGCCACATCTAATGCACAAACTAGCACAGATACGCAGTATTTT
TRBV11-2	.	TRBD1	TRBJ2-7	CASSRRGQGADEQYF	TGTGCCAGCAGCCGTCGGGGACAGGGGGCAGACGAGCAGTACTTC
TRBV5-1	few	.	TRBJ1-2	CASSVDGEGGYTF	TGCGCCAGCAGCGTGGACGGGGAGGGTGGCTACACCTTC
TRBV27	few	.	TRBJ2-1	CASSLSGEQFF	TGTGCCAGCAGTTTGTCAGGTGAGCAGTTCTTC
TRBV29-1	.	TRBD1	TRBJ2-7	CSVEIGTDYEQYF	TGCAGCGTTGAAATCGGGACAGACTACGAGCAGTACTTC
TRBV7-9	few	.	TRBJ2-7	CASSLDQGRSYEQYF	TGTGCCAGCAGCTTAGATCAGGGAAGGTCCTACGAGCAGTACTTC
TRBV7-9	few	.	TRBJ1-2	CASSLVGGGPEGQYGYTF	TGTGCCAGCAGCTTAGTCGGCGGCGGACCTGAAGGACAATACGGCTACACCTTC
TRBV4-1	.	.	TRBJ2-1	CASSWPQETNEQFF	TGCGCCAGCAGTTGGCCCCAAGAAACCAATGAGCAGTTCTTC
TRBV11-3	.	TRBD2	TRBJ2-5	CASSGSGIETQYF	TGTGCCAGCAGTGGTAGCGGGATAGAGACCCAGTACTTC
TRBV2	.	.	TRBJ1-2	CASRNNYGYTF	TGTGCCAGCAGAAACAACTATGGCTACACCTTC
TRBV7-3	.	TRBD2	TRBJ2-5	CASSLYEAGGPKETQYF	TGTGCCAGCAGCCTCTATGAAGCGGGAGGGCCAAAAGAGACCCAGTACTTC
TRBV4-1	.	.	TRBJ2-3	CASSQDTPRFTDTQYF	TGCGCCAGCAGCCAAGATACTCCCAGATTCACAGATACGCAGTATTTT
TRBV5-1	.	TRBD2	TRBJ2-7	CASRTSGSSYEQYF	TGCGCCAGCAGGACTAGCGGGAGCTCCTACGAGCAGTACTTC
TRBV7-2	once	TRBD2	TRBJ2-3	CASSPTSGSAADTQYF	TGTGCCAGCAGCCCGACTAGCGGGAGTGCCGCAGATACGCAGTATTTT
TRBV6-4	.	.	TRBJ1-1	CASSPTGNTEAFF	TGTGCCAGCAGCCCAACAGGAAACACTGAAGCTTTCTTT
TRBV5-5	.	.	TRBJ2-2	CASRTGRVNTGELFF	TGTGCCAGCAGAACGGGAAGGGTGAACACCGGGGAGCTGTTTTTT
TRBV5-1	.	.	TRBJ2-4	CASSLDAGAPRGNIQYF	TGCGCCAGCAGCTTGGATGCGGGGGCCCCCCGTGGAAACATTCAGTACTTC
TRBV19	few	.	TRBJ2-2	CASSIGQVGELFF	TGTGCCAGTAGTATAGGACAGGTCGGGGAGCTGTTTTTT
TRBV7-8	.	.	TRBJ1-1	CASSLGGGYTEAFF	TGTGCCAGCAGCTTAGGTGGGGGGTACACTGAAGCTTTCTTT
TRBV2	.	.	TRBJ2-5	CASRNEETQYF	TGTGCCAGCAGAAATGAAGAGACCCAGTACTTC
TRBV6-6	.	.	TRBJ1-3	CASRPGTPGVTIYF	TGTGCCAGCAGACCCGGGACACCCGGAGTCACCATATATTTT
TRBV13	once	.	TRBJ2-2	CASSLRGGDTGELFF	TGTGCCAGCAGCCTCAGAGGTGGGGACACCGGGGAGCTGTTTTTT
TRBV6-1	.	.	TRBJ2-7	CASNSESYEQYF	TGTGCCAGCAACTCGGAGTCCTACGAGCAGTACTTC
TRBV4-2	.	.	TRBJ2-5	CASSQVTRGQVETQYF	TGTGCCAGCAGCCAAGTAACACGGGGGCAGGTAGAGACCCAGTACTTC
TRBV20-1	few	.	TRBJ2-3	CSAEMDTQYF	TGCAGTGCAGAGATGGATACGCAGTATTTT
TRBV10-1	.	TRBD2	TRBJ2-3	CASSSGTSGITDTQYF	TGCGCCAGCAGTTCCGGGACTAGCGGCATCACAGATACGCAGTATTTT
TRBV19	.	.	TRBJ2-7	CASSIGPEGAYEQYF	TGTGCCAGTAGTATAGGACCGGAGGGGGCCTACGAGCAGTACTTC
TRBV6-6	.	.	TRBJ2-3	CASSQRLQYF	TGTGCCAGCAGCCAACGTCTGCAGTATTTT
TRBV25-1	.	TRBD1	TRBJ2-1	CASSAQTGGDEQFF	TGTGCCAGCAGTGCTCAAACAGGGGGAGATGAGCAGTTCTTC
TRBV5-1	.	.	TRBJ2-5	CASGPEGPQYF	TGCGCCAGCGGACCGGAGGGCCCCCAGTACTTC
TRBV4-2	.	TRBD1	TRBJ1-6	CASSQELISGQGASPLHF	TGTGCCAGCAGCCAAGAACTGATAAGCGGACAGGGGGCTTCACCCCTCCACTTT
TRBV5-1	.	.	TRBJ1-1	CASSQQDRNTEAFF	TGCGCCAGCAGCCAACAGGACAGGAACACTGAAGCTTTCTTT